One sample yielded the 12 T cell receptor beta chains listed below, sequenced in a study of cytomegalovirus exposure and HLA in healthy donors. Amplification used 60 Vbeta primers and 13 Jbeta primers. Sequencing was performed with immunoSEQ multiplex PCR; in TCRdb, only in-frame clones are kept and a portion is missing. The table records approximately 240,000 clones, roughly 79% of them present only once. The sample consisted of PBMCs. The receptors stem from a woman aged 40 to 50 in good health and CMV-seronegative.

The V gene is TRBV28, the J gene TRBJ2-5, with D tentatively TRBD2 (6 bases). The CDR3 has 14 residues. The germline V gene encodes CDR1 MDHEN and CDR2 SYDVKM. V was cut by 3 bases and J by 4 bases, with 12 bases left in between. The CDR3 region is CASSFIAEIETQYF. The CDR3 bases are TGTGCCAGCAGTTTTATAGCGGAGATAGAGACCCAGTACTTC.

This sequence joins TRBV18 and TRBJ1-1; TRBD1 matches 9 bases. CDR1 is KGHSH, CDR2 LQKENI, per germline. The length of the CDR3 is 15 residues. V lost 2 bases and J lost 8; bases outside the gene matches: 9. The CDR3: CASSPSMDRGGEAFF. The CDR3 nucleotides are TGTGCCAGCTCACCAAGCATGGACAGGGGCGGAGAAGCTTTCTTT.

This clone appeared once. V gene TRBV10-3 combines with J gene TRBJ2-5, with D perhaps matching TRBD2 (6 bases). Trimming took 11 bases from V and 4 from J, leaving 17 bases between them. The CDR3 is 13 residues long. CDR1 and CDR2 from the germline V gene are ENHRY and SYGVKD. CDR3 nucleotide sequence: TGTGCCTCCACCGGCGGGGTAGGAGAGACCCAGTACTTC. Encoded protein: CASTGGVGETQYF.

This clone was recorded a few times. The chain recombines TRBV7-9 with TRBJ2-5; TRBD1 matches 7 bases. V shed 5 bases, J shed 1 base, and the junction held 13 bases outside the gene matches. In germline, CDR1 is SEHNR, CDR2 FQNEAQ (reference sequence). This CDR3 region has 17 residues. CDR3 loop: CASSAIGTDRPQETQYF. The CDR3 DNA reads TGTGCCAGCAGCGCGATCGGAACGGACAGGCCCCAAGAGACCCAGTACTTC.

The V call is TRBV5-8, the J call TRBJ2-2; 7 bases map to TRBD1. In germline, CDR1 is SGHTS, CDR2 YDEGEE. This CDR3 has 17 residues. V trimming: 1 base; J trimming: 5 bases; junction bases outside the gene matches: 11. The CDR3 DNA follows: TGTGCCAGCAGCTTGACGACAGGGCCGCTTCGAACCGGGGAGCTGTTTTTT. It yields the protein CASSLTTGPLRTGELFF.

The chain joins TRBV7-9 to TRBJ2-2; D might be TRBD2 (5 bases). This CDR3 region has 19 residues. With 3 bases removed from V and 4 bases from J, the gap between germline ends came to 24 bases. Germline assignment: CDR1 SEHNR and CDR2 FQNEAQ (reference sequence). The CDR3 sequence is CASSFRAPGNTWPTGELFF. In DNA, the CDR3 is TGTGCCAGCAGCTTCCGGGCCCCCGGGAATACATGGCCCACCGGGGAGCTGTTTTTT.

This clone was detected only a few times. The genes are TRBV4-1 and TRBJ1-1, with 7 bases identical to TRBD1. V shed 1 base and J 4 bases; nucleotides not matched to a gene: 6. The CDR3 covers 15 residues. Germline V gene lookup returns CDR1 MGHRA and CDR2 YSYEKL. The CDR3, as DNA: TGCGCCAGCAGCCAAGTAACGGACAGGAGCACTGAAGCTTTCTTT. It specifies CASSQVTDRSTEAFF.

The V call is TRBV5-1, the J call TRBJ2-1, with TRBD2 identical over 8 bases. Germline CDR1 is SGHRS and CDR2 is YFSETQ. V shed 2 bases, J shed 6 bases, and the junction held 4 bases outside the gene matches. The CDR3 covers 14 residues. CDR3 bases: TGCGCCAGCAGCTTTCTAGCGGGCCCCAATGAGCAGTTCTTC. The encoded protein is CASSFLAGPNEQFF.

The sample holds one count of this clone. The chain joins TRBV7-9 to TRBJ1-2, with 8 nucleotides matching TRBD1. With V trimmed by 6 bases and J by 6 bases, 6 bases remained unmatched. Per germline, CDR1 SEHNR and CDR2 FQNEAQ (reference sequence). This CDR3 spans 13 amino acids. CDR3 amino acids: CASRQTGADGYTF. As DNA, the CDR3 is TGTGCCAGCAGACAGACAGGGGCCGATGGCTACACCTTC. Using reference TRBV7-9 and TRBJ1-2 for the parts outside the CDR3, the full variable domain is DTGVSQNPRHKITKRGQNVTFRCDPISEHNRLYWYRQTLGQGPEFLTYFQNEAQLEKSRLLSDRFSAERPKGSFSTLEIQRTEQGDSAMYLCASRQTGADGYTFGSGTRLTVV.

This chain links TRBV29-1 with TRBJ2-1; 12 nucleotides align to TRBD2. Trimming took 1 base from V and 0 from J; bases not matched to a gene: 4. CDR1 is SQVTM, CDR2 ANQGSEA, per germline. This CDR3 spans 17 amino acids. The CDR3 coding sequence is TGCAGCGTTGAAGGGCTAGCGGGGGGGAGCTCCTACAATGAGCAGTTCTTC. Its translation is CSVEGLAGGSSYNEQFF.

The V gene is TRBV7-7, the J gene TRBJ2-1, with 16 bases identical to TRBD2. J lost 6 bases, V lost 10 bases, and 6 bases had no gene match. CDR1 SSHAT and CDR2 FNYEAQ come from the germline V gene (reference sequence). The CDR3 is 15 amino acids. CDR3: CAIGTSGGASNEQFF. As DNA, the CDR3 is TGTGCCATCGGGACTAGCGGGGGGGCCAGCAATGAGCAGTTCTTC.

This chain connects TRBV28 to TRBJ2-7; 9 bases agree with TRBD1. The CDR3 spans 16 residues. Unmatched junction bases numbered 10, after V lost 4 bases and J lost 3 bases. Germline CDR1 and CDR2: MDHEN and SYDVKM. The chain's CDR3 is CASSSSGTGKNYEQYF. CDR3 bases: TGTGCCAGCAGTTCCAGCGGGACAGGGAAAAACTACGAGCAGTACTTC.